A single sample gave rise to the 26 T cell receptor beta chains below, sequenced in a study of blood T cell repertoires in COVID-19. Here immunoSEQ multiplex PCR was the method, and the copy in TCRdb shows in-frame clones only, minus some. The data show a few hundred thousand clones, about nine tenths seen once. Sequencing was carried out using peripheral blood. All receptors derive from a woman under 40 with active or convalescent COVID-19.

This chain uses TRBV5-1 with TRBJ1-2; no clear D. This CDR3 region has 13 residues. V shed 4 bases and J shed 7 bases, with 14 bases lying between them. CDR1 and CDR2 from the germline V gene are SGHRS and YFSETQ. CDR3 nucleotides: TGCGCCAGCAGCCCGGACTTCGGAGGTGGCTACACCTTC. Translation gives CASSPDFGGGYTF.

Only a few counts were recorded for this clone. The J gene is TRBJ1-5, the V gene TRBV19; no definite D call. CDR3 length equals 14 residues. Trimming pared 3 bases from V and 6 bases from J, leaving 12 bases between. Germline loops: CDR1 LNHDA, CDR2 SQIVND (reference sequence). CDR3 coding DNA: TGTGCCAGTAGTATTTTGGTACTAGGTCAGCCCCAGCATTTT. Amino acids: CASSILVLGQPQHF.

The V gene is TRBV5-3, the J gene TRBJ2-7, with 7 bases lining up with TRBD2. TRBV5-3 is given ORF status, its function remaining uncertain. The ends lost 1 base at V and 4 bases at J; junction bases unmatched: 2. The CDR3 is 13 residues long. The chain's CDR3 is CARSLKRGYEQYF. CDR3 sequence (DNA): TGTGCCAGAAGCTTGAAGCGGGGTTACGAGCAGTACTTC.

This sequence joins TRBV27 and TRBJ1-5; D is uncertain. V lost 6 bases and J lost 4, with 13 bases in between. The CDR3 is made up of 14 amino acids. Germline CDR1 is MNHEY and CDR2 is SMNVEV (reference sequence). The CDR3: CASSSGVINQPQHF. For the CDR3, the DNA is TGTGCCAGCAGCTCGGGAGTCATTAATCAGCCCCAGCATTTT.

The table lists this clone with a few counts. The chain carries TRBV29-1 and TRBJ2-2; the match to TRBD2 covers 7 bases. The CDR3 runs 13 residues. V was pared by 8 bases and J by 2 bases, with 5 bases of the junction left unmatched. CDR1 SQVTM and CDR2 ANQGSEA come from the germline V gene. The CDR3 coding sequence is TGCAGCACGGGGACTACCAACACCGGGGAGCTGTTTTTT. It encodes CSTGTTNTGELFF.

The chain couples TRBV6-6 to TRBJ2-7; 10 nucleotides align to TRBD1. CDR1 and CDR2 (germline): MNHNY, SVGAGI (reference sequence). J lost 2 bases, V lost 6 bases, and 7 bases had no gene match. The CDR3 spans 15 residues. The CDR3 DNA follows: TGTGCCAGCAGCAACAGGGACAGGGGAACCTACGAGCAGTACTTC. Protein: CASSNRDRGTYEQYF.

This chain uses TRBV3-1 (or the pseudogene TRBV3-2) with TRBJ2-5, with 7 bases lining up with TRBD2. V was clipped by 4 bases and J by 4 bases; unmatched bases: 12. The CDR3 spans 16 residues. CDR1 is LGHDT, CDR2 YNNKEL, per germline (reference sequence). DNA for the CDR3: TGTGCCAGCAGCCCGTCGGGGGAGGGAGGGGCAGAGACCCAGTACTTC. The encoded protein is CASSPSGEGGAETQYF.

The chain joins TRBV4-2 to TRBJ1-4, with D uncertain. The germline V gene encodes CDR1 LGHNA and CDR2 YNFKEQ. CDR3 length: 14 amino acids. V lost 4 bases, J lost 8 bases, and 14 bases lay in between. Here the CDR3 DNA reads TGTGCCAGCAGCCCCGAGGGCGTAAGGGAAAAACTGTTTTTT. As protein: CASSPEGVREKLFF.

This clone has just one count. As DNA, the CDR3 is TGTGCCAGCAGCCGCGACAGGGTCTCGACACCCCTCCACTTT. Translating gives CASSRDRVSTPLHF. This chain uses TRBV6-6 with TRBJ1-6; 7 bases are a match to TRBD1. Germline V CDR1 and CDR2: MNHNY, SVGAGI (reference sequence). CDR3 length: 14 residues. Trimming at V came to 6 bases and at J to 11 bases, leaving 10 bases not matched to a gene.

The chain combines TRBV5-8 with TRBJ1-5; TRBD1 aligns across 9 bases. The CDR3 spans 16 residues. V lost 2 bases, J lost 7 bases, and 10 bases stayed unmatched. Germline assignment: CDR1 SGHTS and CDR2 YDEGEE. The CDR3, as DNA: TGTGCCAGCAGCTTTTCTTGGACAGGGGCTGAGCAGCCCCAGCATTTT. Encoded protein: CASSFSWTGAEQPQHF. Variable domain in full (rest from reference TRBV5-8 and TRBJ1-5): EAGVTQSPTHLIKTRGQQATLRCSPISGHTSVYWYQQALGLGLQFLLWYDEGEERNRGNFPPRFSGRQFPNYSSELNVNALELEDSALYLCASSFSWTGAEQPQHFGDGTRLSIL.

V is TRBV27 and J is TRBJ2-1, with TRBD2 identical over 10 bases. The CDR3 runs 17 residues. Germline V gene data show CDR1 as MNHEY and CDR2 as SMNVEV (reference sequence). V shed 2 bases, J shed 0 bases, and the junction held 4 bases outside the gene matches. The CDR3 spells CASSLSSGGFSYNEQFF. The CDR3 nucleotides are TGTGCCAGCAGTTTAAGTAGCGGGGGGTTCTCCTACAATGAGCAGTTCTTC.

This clone was detected only a few times. The gene calls are TRBV6-1 and TRBJ1-5, with a tentative D call TRBD1 (6 bases). V was trimmed by 4 bases and J by 7 bases, leaving 17 bases between them. CDR1 and CDR2 from the germline V gene are MNHNS and SASEGT. The CDR3 is made up of 15 amino acids. The CDR3, as DNA: TGTGCCAGCAGTGTAGCCGGGACCGACAGGCAGCCCCAGCATTTT. This sequence encodes CASSVAGTDRQPQHF.

This chain connects TRBV11-2 to TRBJ2-3, with D tentatively TRBD2 (5 bases). The CDR3 has 17 residues. Germline CDR1 SGHAT, CDR2 FQNNGV. V was shortened by 4 bases and J by 2 bases, with 19 bases between the two germline ends. CDR3 in DNA: TGTGCCAGCAGCTGGATACTAGACTCCCAAAACACAGATACGCAGTATTTT. Encoded protein: CASSWILDSQNTDTQYF.

CDR3 coding DNA: TGCGCCAGCAGCAGAACAAGCGGTGTGGCCTCCTACAATGAGCAGTTCTTC. Translation gives CASSRTSGVASYNEQFF. The rearrangement links TRBV5-1 to TRBJ2-1; D possibly corresponds to TRBD2 (5 bases). Germline V gene data show CDR1 as SGHRS and CDR2 as YFSETQ. V was shortened by 4 bases and J by 0 bases, with 17 bases between the two germline ends. The CDR3 spans 17 residues.

CDR3: CASSLNSGETQYF. DNA of the CDR3: TGTGCCAGCAGTTTGAATTCAGGGGAGACCCAGTACTTC. This chain connects TRBV12-3 or TRBV12-4 to TRBJ2-5, with D possibly TRBD1 on 5 matching bases. The CDR3 is 13 amino acids. The ends were cut back, 3 bases at V and 5 bases at J, with 10 bases in the middle.

The rearrangement links TRBV7-6 to TRBJ1-1, with a tentative D call TRBD1 (6 bases). CDR3 length: 15 amino acids. Trimming left V 5 bases short and J 1 base short, with 14 bases between. Germline V lookup: CDR1 SGHVS, CDR2 FNYEAQ. This CDR3 reads CASSPATGTNTEAFF. As DNA, the CDR3 is TGTGCCAGCAGCCCAGCCACAGGGACGAACACTGAAGCTTTCTTT.

This clone has only one observation. The V gene is TRBV6-5, the J gene TRBJ1-2, with 8 bases that match TRBD1. In germline, CDR1 is MNHEY, CDR2 SVGAGI. The CDR3 sequence is 14 residues long. V lost 6 bases, J lost 3 bases, and 6 bases stayed unmatched. The CDR3 DNA sequence: TGTGCCAGCAGACCCGGACAGGGACACTATGGCTACACCTTC. Translation: CASRPGQGHYGYTF.

This clone was found once. The genes are TRBV7-2 and TRBJ1-2, with D unresolved. The CDR3 is 15 amino acids. With 5 bases removed from V and 4 bases from J, the gap between germline ends came to 17 bases. CDR1 SGHTA and CDR2 FQGNSA come from the germline V gene. Here the CDR3 DNA reads TGTGCCAGCAGCCCTATACCGAGGATTGGCTATGGCTACACCTTC. Protein product: CASSPIPRIGYGYTF.

The chain joins TRBV7-9 to TRBJ1-2; D is ambiguous. Germline lookup yields CDR1 SEHNR and CDR2 FQNEAQ (reference sequence). The germline V and J ends were trimmed by 0 bases and 7 bases, with 12 bases remaining between them. The CDR3 consists of 14 residues. CDR3 sequence reads: CASSLAWEGTGYTF. The CDR3 DNA sequence: TGTGCCAGCAGCTTAGCGTGGGAGGGAACTGGCTACACCTTC.

The rearrangement uses TRBV7-2 and TRBJ2-5, with 8 nucleotides matching TRBD2. This CDR3 is 14 amino acids long. The germline V gene has CDR1 SGHTA and CDR2 FQGNSA. Germline trimming cut 5 bases from V and 5 bases from J; bases unmatched to any gene: 7. CDR3 DNA: TGTGCCAGCAGCCCCGCCCGGGGGGGGGAGACCCAGTACTTC. This encodes CASSPARGGETQYF. The full variable domain, with the rest looked up from reference TRBV7-2 and TRBJ2-5, is GAGVSQSPSNKVTEKGKDVELRCDPISGHTALYWYRQSLGQGLEFLIYFQGNSAPDKSGLPSDRFSAERTGGSVSTLTIQRTQQEDSAVYLCASSPARGGETQYFGPGTRLLVL.

With regard to this clone: This sample includes further DNA sequences coding for the same CDR3. The genes are TRBV6-5 and TRBJ2-7; possibly TRBD2 for D (6 bases). Trimming pared 2 bases from V and 5 bases from J, leaving 10 bases between. In germline, CDR1 is MNHEY, CDR2 SVGAGI. This CDR3 is built from 13 residues. DNA of the CDR3: TGTGCCAGCAGTTACGGGGGAGGCAACGAGCAGTACTTC. Protein: CASSYGGGNEQYF.

CDR3 in amino acids: CASSPGLAGPYQETQYF. CDR3 in DNA: TGTGCCAGCAGCCCAGGACTAGCGGGGCCCTACCAAGAGACCCAGTACTTC. The V and J genes are TRBV7-8 and TRBJ2-5, with TRBD2 identical over 12 bases. The trim removed 5 bases at V and 0 bases at J, leaving 7 bases unmatched. The CDR3 is made up of 17 amino acids. The germline CDR1 and CDR2 sequences are SGHVS and FQNEAQ.

The CDR3 DNA reads as TGTGCCTGGAGAGGGGGTTTCGGCTACACCTTC. The encoded protein is CAWRGGFGYTF. The chain employs TRBV30 and TRBJ1-2; D might be TRBD1 (6 bases). The CDR3 contains 11 residues. CDR1 is GTSNPN, CDR2 SVGIG, per germline (reference sequence). Trimming shortened V by 3 bases and J by 8 bases, and 10 bases separated the two germline ends.

This clone has only a few counts. The genes are TRBV25-1 and TRBJ2-3, with 8 bases aligning to TRBD2. Germline V gives CDR1 MGHDK, CDR2 SYGVNS. J was trimmed by 0 bases and V by 2 bases; bases with no gene match: 4. CDR3 size: 16 residues. The CDR3 region is CASSEPGGASTDTQYF. CDR3 in DNA: TGTGCCAGCAGTGAACCCGGGGGGGCTAGCACAGATACGCAGTATTTT.

The chain uses TRBV19 and TRBJ1-2; D is uncertain. CDR3 length: 14 amino acids. The ends were cut back, 4 bases at V and 1 base at J, with 10 bases in the middle. From germline, CDR1 is LNHDA and CDR2 SQIVND (reference sequence). The CDR3 coding sequence is TGTGCCAGTAGTAATCCTGTTCTTAACTATGGCTACACCTTC. Encoded protein: CASSNPVLNYGYTF.

This clone was seen more than once but under ten times. This rearrangement joins TRBV28 to TRBJ1-1; D remains ambiguous. The CDR3 extends over 14 amino acids. The germline gives CDR1 MDHEN, CDR2 SYDVKM. With 4 bases removed from V and 6 bases from J, the gap between germline ends came to 15 bases. In nucleotides, the CDR3 is TGTGCCAGCAGTTCTCCGGGATCCGGGGCTGAAGCTTTCTTT. It encodes CASSSPGSGAEAFF.